The following is a T cell receptor beta chain sequence with its context. Trimming took 4 bases from V and 11 from J, leaving 11 bases between them. The germline V gene encodes CDR1 MNHNS and CDR2 SASEGT. This CDR3 spans 11 amino acids. This sample was included in a study of OX40 agonist ivuxolimab in advanced cancers. Background on the study: Dose-escalation patients had hepatocellular carcinoma, melanoma, renal cell or head and neck cancer. Prior therapy, whether anti-PD-1, anti-PD-L1 or anti-CTLA-4, was allowed, and less than 45% had some.

Patients were ineligible given autoimmune disease history or systemic immunosuppression. Libraries were prepared by immunoSEQ multiplex PCR; TCRdb keeps only in-frame clonotypes and omits some of them. This table holds tens of thousands of clones, 70% to 85% found once. The V call is TRBV6-1, the J call TRBJ1-1, with no clear D. Sequencing used CD4+ or CD8+ T cells sorted from blood, obtained in a trial of the OX40 agonist ivuxolimab. This receptor was obtained from an adult with an advanced solid tumor such as melanoma, head and neck, liver or kidney cancer. The CDR3 reads CASSGNFRAFF. CDR3 nucleotides: TGTGCCAGCAGTGGCAATTTTCGGGCTTTCTTT.